This TCR beta chain was recovered during a study of early T cells in non-severe SARS-CoV-2 infection. Study background: The authors sequenced bulk RNA from unsorted whole blood, leaving chains unpaired.

The library protocol tagged individual cDNA molecules with unique molecular identifiers. TCRdb fed the 5' RACE reads into MiXCR, producing one record per CDR3 protein. The repertoire holds 68,000 or so distinct CDR3 sequences, 10% to 15% seen once, with roughly 4.7% in the top ten. Many counts were recorded for this clonotype. The target antigen is unknown. V was shortened by 6 bases and J by 2 bases, with 11 bases between the two germline ends. The CDR3 has 13 residues. Per the germline V gene, CDR1 is WSHSY and CDR2 is SAAADI. General study findings and limits: Private and CD4 specificities were missed by VDJdb matching, skewed to anti-spike CD8.

This receptor was obtained from an adult who was a healthcare worker with PCR-confirmed SARS-CoV-2 infection or an uninfected control (not recorded which). Sequencing used whole blood. The chain joins TRBV10-2 to TRBJ2-7; a possible D gene is TRBD1 (6 bases). The chain's CDR3 is CASSPGQTYEQYF. DNA for the CDR3: TGCGCCAGCAGCCCGGGACAAACCTACGAGCAGTACTTC.